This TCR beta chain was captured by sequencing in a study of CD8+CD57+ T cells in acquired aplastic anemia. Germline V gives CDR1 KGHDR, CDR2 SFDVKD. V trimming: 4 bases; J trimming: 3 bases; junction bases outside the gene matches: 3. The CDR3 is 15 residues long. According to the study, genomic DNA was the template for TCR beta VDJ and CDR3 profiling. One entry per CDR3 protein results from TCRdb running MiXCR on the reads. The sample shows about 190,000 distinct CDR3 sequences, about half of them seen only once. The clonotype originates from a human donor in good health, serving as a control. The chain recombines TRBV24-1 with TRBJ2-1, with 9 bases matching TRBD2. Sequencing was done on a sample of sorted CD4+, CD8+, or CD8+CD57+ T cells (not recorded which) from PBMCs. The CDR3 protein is CATSDSGRYYNEQFF. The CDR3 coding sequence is TGTGCCACCAGTGACAGCGGGAGGTACTACAATGAGCAGTTCTTC.